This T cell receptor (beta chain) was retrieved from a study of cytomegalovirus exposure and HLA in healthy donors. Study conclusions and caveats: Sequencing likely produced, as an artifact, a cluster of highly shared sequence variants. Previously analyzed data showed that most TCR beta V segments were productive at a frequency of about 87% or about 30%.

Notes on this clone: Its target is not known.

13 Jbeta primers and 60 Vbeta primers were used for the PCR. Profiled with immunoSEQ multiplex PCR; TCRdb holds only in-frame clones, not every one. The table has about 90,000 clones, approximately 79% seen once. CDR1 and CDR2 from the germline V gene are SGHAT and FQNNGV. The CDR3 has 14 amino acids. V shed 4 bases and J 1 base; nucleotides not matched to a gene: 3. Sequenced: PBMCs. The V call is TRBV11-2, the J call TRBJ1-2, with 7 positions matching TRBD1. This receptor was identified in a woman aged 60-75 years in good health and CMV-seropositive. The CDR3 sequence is CASSSTGNNYGYTF. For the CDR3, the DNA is TGTGCCAGCAGCTCGACAGGGAATAACTATGGCTACACCTTC.